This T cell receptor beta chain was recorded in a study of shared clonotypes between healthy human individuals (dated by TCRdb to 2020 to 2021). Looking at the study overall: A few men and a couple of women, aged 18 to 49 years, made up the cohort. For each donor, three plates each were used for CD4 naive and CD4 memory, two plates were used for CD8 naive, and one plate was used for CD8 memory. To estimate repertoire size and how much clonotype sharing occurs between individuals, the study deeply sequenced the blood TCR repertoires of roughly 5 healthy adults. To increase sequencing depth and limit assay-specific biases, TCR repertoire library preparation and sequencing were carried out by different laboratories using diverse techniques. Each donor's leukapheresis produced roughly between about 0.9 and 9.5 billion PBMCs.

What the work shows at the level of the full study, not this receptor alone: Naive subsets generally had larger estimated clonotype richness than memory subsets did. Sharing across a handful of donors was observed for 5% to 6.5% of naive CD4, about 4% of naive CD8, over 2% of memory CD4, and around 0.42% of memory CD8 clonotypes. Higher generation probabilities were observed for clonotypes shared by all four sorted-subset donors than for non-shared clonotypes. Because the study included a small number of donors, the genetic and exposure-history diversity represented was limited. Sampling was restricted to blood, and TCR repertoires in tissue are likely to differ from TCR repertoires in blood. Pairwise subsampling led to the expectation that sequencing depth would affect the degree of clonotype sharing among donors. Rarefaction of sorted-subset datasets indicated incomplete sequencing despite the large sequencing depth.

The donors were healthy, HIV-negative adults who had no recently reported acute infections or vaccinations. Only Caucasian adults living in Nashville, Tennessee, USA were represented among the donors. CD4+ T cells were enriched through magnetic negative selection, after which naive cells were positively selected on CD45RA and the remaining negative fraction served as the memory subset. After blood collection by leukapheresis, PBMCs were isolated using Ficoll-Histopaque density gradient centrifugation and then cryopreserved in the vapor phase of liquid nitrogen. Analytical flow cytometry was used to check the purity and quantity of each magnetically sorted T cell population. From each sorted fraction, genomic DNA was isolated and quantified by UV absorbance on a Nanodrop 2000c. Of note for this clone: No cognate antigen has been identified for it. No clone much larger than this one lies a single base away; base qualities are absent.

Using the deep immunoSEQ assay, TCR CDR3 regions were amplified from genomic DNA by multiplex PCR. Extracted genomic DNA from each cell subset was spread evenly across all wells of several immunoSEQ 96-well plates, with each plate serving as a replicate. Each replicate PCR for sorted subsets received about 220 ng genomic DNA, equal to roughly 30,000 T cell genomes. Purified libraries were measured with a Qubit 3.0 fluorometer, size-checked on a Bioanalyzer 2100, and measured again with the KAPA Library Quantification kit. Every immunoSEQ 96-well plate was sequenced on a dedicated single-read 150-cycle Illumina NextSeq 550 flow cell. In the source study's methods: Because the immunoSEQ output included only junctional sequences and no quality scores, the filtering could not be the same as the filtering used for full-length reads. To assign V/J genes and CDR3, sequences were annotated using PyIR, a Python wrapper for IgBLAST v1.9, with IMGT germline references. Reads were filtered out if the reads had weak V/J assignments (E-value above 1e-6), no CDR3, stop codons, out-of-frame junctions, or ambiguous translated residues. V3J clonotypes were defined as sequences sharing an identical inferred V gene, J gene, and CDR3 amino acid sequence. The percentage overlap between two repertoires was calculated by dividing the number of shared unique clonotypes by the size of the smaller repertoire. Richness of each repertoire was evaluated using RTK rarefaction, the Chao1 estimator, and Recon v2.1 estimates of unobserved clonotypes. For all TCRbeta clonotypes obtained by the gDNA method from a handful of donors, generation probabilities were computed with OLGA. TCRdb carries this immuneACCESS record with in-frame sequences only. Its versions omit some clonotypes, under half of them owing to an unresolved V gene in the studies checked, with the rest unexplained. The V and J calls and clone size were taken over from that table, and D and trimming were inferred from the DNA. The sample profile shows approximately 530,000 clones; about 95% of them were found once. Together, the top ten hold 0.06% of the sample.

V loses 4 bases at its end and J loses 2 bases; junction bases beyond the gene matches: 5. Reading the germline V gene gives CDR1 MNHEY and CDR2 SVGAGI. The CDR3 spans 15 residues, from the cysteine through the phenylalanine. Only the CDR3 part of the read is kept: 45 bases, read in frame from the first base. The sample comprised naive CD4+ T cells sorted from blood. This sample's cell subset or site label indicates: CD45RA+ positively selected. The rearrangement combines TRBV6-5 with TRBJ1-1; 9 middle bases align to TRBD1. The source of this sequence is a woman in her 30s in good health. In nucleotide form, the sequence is TGTGCCAGCAGTTCCCCGGGACAGGGCAACACTGAAGCTTTCTTT. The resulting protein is CASSSPGQGNTEAFF.